The 10 T cell receptor beta chains below were found in one sample sequenced in a study of metastatic and nonmetastatic thyroid tumors. From the PCR reads, TCRdb re-called clones with MiXCR. The sample contains about 92,000 clones, 14% to 15% of which appear only once. Ahead of thyroid surgery, no patient had received treatment of any kind. The sample consisted of blood. These receptors were collected from a female donor with papillary thyroid cancer or a benign thyroid nodule (not recorded which). Some clones in this sample may be carry-over from other donors' samples.

This clone was seen at least ten times. This chain connects TRBV7-3 to TRBJ2-2, with 7 bases aligning to TRBD2. This CDR3 has 16 amino acids. V lost 2 bases to trimming and J lost 2 bases; unmatched junction nucleotides: 5. The germline gives CDR1 SGHTA, CDR2 FQGTGA. The CDR3 sequence: CASSLSGGYNTGELFF. The CDR3 coding sequence is TGTGCCAGCAGCTTATCCGGGGGGTACAACACCGGGGAGCTGTTTTTT.

This clone was seen a handful of times. This sample includes further DNA sequences coding for the same CDR3. CDR3 DNA: TGTGCCAGCAGCTTAACTGCTTTGGCAGGGGTTGTGAACACTGAAGCTTTCTTT. Its protein product is CASSLTALAGVVNTEAFF. The chain employs TRBV7-3 and TRBJ1-1, with a weak D call TRBD1 (6 bases). The ends were cut back, 0 bases at V and 0 bases at J, with 17 bases in the middle. CDR1 and CDR2 (germline): SGHTA, FQGTGA. This CDR3 spans 18 amino acids. Full variable domain (remainder filled in from reference TRBV7-3 and TRBJ1-1): GAGVSQTPSNKVTEKGKYVELRCDPISGHTALYWYRQSLGQGPEFLIYFQGTGAADDSGLPNDRFFAVRPEGSVSTLKIQRTERGDSAVYLCASSLTALAGVVNTEAFFGQGTRLTVV.

With regard to this clone: Possible read error: a much larger clone is one base away. This chain joins TRBV12-3 or TRBV12-4 and TRBJ2-3; D unresolved. The CDR3 extends over 13 amino acids. The CDR3 is CASSSLSTYTQYF. CDR3 sequence (DNA): TGTGCCAGCAGTTCGCTAAGCACATATACGCAGTATTTT.

This clone was observed a handful of times. A read error may be the cause here, since a much bigger clone is one base away. The chain employs TRBV6-1 and TRBJ2-3; a weak D match, TRBD1 (5 bases). CDR1 MNHNS and CDR2 SASEGT come from the germline V gene. This CDR3 is 13 amino acids long. The CDR3 here is CASSSQDTDKQYF. CDR3 coding DNA: TGTGCCAGCAGTTCCCAGGACACAGATAAGCAGTATTTT.

This clone was observed at least ten times. The chain combines TRBV3-1 with TRBJ2-7, with TRBD2 identical over 11 bases. With 1 base clipped from V and 2 bases from J, the junction kept 1 base outside the gene matches. Germline CDR1 and CDR2: LGHDT and YNNKEL (reference sequence). The CDR3 is 15 residues long. The CDR3 reads CASSQGLAGTYEQYF. CDR3 bases: TGTGCCAGCAGCCAAGGACTAGCGGGAACCTACGAGCAGTACTTC.

A remark on this clone: This may stem from a read error, because a much larger clone lies one nucleotide away. The chain links TRBV20-1 to TRBJ2-3, with TRBD2 matching over 10 bases. Germline V CDR1 and CDR2: DFQATT, SNEGSKA (reference sequence). The CDR3 consists of 20 residues. V was pared by 1 base and J by 1 base, with 17 bases of the junction left unmatched. The CDR3 reads CSARGSVGQRGGRGTDTQYF. DNA of the CDR3: TGCAGTGCTAGAGGTTCCGTGGGCCAGCGGGGGGGCCGAGGCACAGATACGCAGTATTTT.

This clone has ten or more counts. The J gene is TRBJ2-7, the V gene TRBV7-6; D tentatively reads TRBD1 or TRBD2 (6 bases each). The ends were cut back, 5 bases at V and 2 bases at J, with 13 bases in the middle. Germline-derived CDR1 and CDR2 are SGHVS and FNYEAQ. CDR3 size: 14 residues. Here the CDR3 DNA reads TGTGCCAGCAGCCCATCCGGGGGCACCTACGAGCAGTACTTC. Protein product: CASSPSGGTYEQYF.

This clone showed up just a few times. A junction end diverges from the germline sequence, so it may reflect a read error. This sample also contains other DNA sequences that code for the same CDR3. This chain uses TRBV10-3 with TRBJ1-6, with 7 bases that match TRBD1. This CDR3 contains 17 residues. Looked up from germline, CDR1 is ENHRY and CDR2 is SYGVKD. DNA for the CDR3: TGTGCCATCAGTGATAACAGGGGAAGGTCATATAATTCACCTCTCCACTTT. This codes for CAISDNRGRSYNSPLHF.

Of note for this clone: The sample holds other DNA sequences that translate to the same CDR3. This sequence joins TRBV4-1 and TRBJ1-4, with unresolved D. Germline-derived CDR1 and CDR2 are MGHRA and YSYEKL. V was trimmed by 4 bases and J by 3 bases, leaving 3 bases between them. CDR3 length: 12 residues. CDR3 DNA sequence: TGCGCCAGCAGCCGGGCTAATGAAAAACTGTTTTTT. Amino acid sequence: CASSRANEKLFF.

At least ten counts were recorded for this clone. The chain is built from TRBV6-1 and TRBJ1-5, with D uncertain. Trimming removed 3 bases at V and 8 bases at J, with 8 bases between. The CDR3 runs to 12 residues. CDR1 is MNHNS and CDR2 is SASEGT in the germline V gene. DNA of the CDR3: TGTGCCAGCAGTGACGGATCGGAGCCCCAGCATTTT. Its protein product is CASSDGSEPQHF.